The 13 T cell receptor beta chains below all came from one sample that was sequenced in a study of blood T cell repertoires in COVID-19 (dated by TCRdb to 2018 to 2021). Receptor amplification or capture employed the immunoSEQ multiplex PCR assay. TCRdb's version of the immuneACCESS table is confined to in-frame rearrangements and falls short of the full clone set. An unresolved V gene accounts for under half of the shortfall where checked; the remainder is of unknown origin. Present in this sample are some 190,000 clones, more than 80% of which were seen just once. 7.8% of the sample lies in the top ten. Source material: peripheral blood. The receptors here all came from a woman aged 80 or older with COVID-19, enrolled during active disease.

CDR3 region: CASRPGVAGGNNEQFF. The CDR3 nucleotides read TGTGCCAGCAGGCCGGGGGTAGCGGGGGGCAACAATGAGCAGTTCTTC. This chain connects TRBV2 to TRBJ2-1; 10 bases are shared with TRBD2. The CDR3 has 16 residues. J lost 5 bases, V lost 6 bases, and 10 bases had no gene match. CDR1 and CDR2 (germline): SNHLY, FYNNEI.

The V and J genes are TRBV19 and TRBJ1-5, with D possibly TRBD1 on 6 matching bases. The CDR3 contains 16 residues. Germline V gene lookup returns CDR1 LNHDA and CDR2 SQIVND (reference sequence). V lost 3 bases, J lost 2 bases, and 14 bases lay in between. CDR3 region: CASSILGGGGNQPQHF. The DNA of the CDR3 is TGTGCCAGTAGTATTTTAGGAGGGGGGGGCAATCAGCCCCAGCATTTT.

Only one count was recorded for this clone. The gene calls are TRBV2 and TRBJ2-7; D perhaps matches TRBD1 (6 bases). The CDR3 runs to 12 residues. Between the trimmed V and J ends, which lost 9 bases and 7 bases, there was a span of 16 bases. CDR1 is SNHLY and CDR2 is FYNNEI in the germline V gene. CDR3 DNA sequence: TGTGCCAGTCACAGGGCCTTAGAGGAGCAGTACTTC. Translated, it gives CASHRALEEQYF.

This clone occurred a few times. The CDR3 region is CATSDFSGGAHNEQFF. CDR3 bases: TGTGCCACCAGTGATTTTTCGGGAGGTGCCCACAATGAGCAGTTCTTC. This chain connects TRBV24-1 to TRBJ2-1; 7 bases map to TRBD2. The germline V gene encodes CDR1 KGHDR and CDR2 SFDVKD. V dropped 1 base and J dropped 5; count of bases not matched to a gene: 7. The length of the CDR3 is 16 residues.

The rearrangement joins TRBV9 to TRBJ1-6; 8 bases match TRBD1. Germline lookup yields CDR1 SGDLS and CDR2 YYNGEE. Trimming at V came to 3 bases and at J to 6 bases, leaving 8 bases not matched to a gene. The CDR3 loop spans 16 amino acids. CDR3 in DNA: TGTGCCAGCAGCGGAGGTTACAGGGGGGTTAATTCACCCCTCCACTTT. Translation: CASSGGYRGVNSPLHF.

This chain joins TRBV28 and TRBJ1-2; D unclear. Germline-derived CDR1 and CDR2 are MDHEN and SYDVKM. Trimming pared 4 bases from V and 8 bases from J, leaving 11 bases between. There are 12 residues in the CDR3. The CDR3 DNA sequence: TGTGCCAGCAGTTCGGAATCAGGCGGCTACACCTTC. Translated, it gives CASSSESGGYTF.

V usage is TRBV7-2 and J usage is TRBJ1-5; a weak D match, TRBD1 (6 bases). V was clipped by 2 bases and J by 5 bases, with 19 bases between them. CDR1 is SGHTA and CDR2 is FQGNSA in the germline V gene. The CDR3 extends over 17 amino acids. The CDR3 nucleotides read TGTGCCAGCAGCTTATCCCTCGGGATGACAGGAGATCAGCCCCAGCATTTT. Its protein product is CASSLSLGMTGDQPQHF.

The chain carries TRBV7-6 and TRBJ2-3; weak D call: TRBD1 (5 bases). The V gene's germline CDR1 is SGHVS and CDR2 FNYEAQ. The CDR3 is made up of 14 amino acids. Trimming removed 5 bases at V and 2 bases at J, with 11 bases between. The CDR3 DNA sequence: TGTGCCAGCAGCCCCAGACAGACCACAGATACGCAGTATTTT. As protein: CASSPRQTTDTQYF.

The rearrangement joins TRBV7-9 to TRBJ2-7, with TRBD2 as a possible D gene (5 bases). The V gene lost 1 base and the J gene lost 1 base, with 8 bases spanning the gap. The V gene's germline CDR1 is SEHNR and CDR2 FQNEAQ (reference sequence). The CDR3 totals 14 residues. The CDR3 DNA sequence: TGTGCCAGCAGCTTAGATGGAGGTTCCTACGAGCAGTACTTC. Its translation is CASSLDGGSYEQYF.

The chain is built from TRBV2 and TRBJ2-2; 12 bases map to TRBD1. In germline, CDR1 is SNHLY, CDR2 FYNNEI. The CDR3 spans 16 residues. The V and J ends lost 7 bases and 5 bases, in that order; junction bases with no gene match: 8. The CDR3 loop reads CASKPPGQGATGELFF. CDR3 in DNA: TGTGCCAGCAAACCCCCGGGACAGGGGGCGACCGGGGAGCTGTTTTTT. The complete variable domain, with remaining parts taken from reference TRBV2 and TRBJ2-2, reads EPEVTQTPSHQVTQMGQEVILRCVPISNHLYFYWYRQILGQKVEFLVSFYNNEISEKSEIFDDQFSVERPDGSNFTLKIRSTKLEDSAMYFCASKPPGQGATGELFFGEGSRLTVL.

The chain has TRBV6-5 and TRBJ1-2, with 7 bases fitting TRBD1. In germline, CDR1 is MNHEY, CDR2 SVGAGI. After removal of 7 bases from V and 0 bases from J, the junction contained 2 bases not matched to a gene. CDR3 length: 13 residues. This chain's CDR3 is CASMGQTNYGYTF. The CDR3 DNA follows: TGTGCCAGCATGGGACAGACTAACTATGGCTACACCTTC.

The genes are TRBV10-1 and TRBJ2-2; 7 bases line up with TRBD1. V was clipped by 5 bases and J by 4 bases; unmatched bases: 4. Germline V gene sequence: CDR1 WNHNN, CDR2 SYGVQD (reference sequence). CDR3 length equals 14 residues. For the CDR3, the DNA is TGCGCCAGCAGTACGGGACAGATCACCGGGGAGCTGTTTTTT. Protein: CASSTGQITGELFF.

The chain is built from TRBV18 and TRBJ1-1; 7 bases match TRBD1. The V gene end was trimmed by 6 bases and the J gene end by 8 bases; junction bases not matched to a gene: 3. The CDR3 is made up of 11 amino acids. CDR1 is KGHSH, CDR2 LQKENI, per germline. For the CDR3, the DNA is TGTGCCAGCTCCGGGACAGCCGAAGCTTTCTTT. As protein: CASSGTAEAFF.